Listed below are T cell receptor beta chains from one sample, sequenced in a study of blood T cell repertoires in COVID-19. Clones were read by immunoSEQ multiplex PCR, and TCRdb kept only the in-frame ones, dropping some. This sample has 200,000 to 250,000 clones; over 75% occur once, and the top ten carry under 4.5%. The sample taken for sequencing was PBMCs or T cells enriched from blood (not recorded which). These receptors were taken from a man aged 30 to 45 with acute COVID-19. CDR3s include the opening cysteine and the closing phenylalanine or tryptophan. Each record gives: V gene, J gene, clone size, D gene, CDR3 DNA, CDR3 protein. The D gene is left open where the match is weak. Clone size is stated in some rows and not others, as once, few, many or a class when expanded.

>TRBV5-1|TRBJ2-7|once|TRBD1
TGCGCCAGCAGCTTGGGACAGGGAAGTTCCCAGTACTTC
CASSLGQGSSQYF
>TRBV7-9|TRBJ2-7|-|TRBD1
TGTGCCAGCAGGGGGACAGGCTACGAGCAGTACTTC
CASRGTGYEQYF
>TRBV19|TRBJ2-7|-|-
TGTGCCAGTAGTATTAGCTTTCCCACAGGGTTATCCAACGAGCAGTACTTC
CASSISFPTGLSNEQYF
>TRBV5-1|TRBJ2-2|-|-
TGCGCCAGCAGCTTGGGGGCTGCGAACACCGGGGAGCTGTTTTTT
CASSLGAANTGELFF
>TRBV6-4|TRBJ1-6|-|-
TGTGCCAGCAGTTCCGGGGATAATTCACCCCTCCACTTT
CASSSGDNSPLHF
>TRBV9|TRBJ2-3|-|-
TGTGCCAGCAGCGGAGGGGCGGGGAGCACAGATACGCAGTATTTT
CASSGGAGSTDTQYF
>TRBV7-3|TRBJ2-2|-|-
TGTGCCAGCAGCTTAAACCCCCAAGGAGGCAACACCGGGGAGCTGTTTTTT
CASSLNPQGGNTGELFF
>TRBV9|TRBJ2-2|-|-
TGTGCCAGCAGCGAAACAGGGCTGCCGACCACCGGGGAGCTGTTTTTT
CASSETGLPTTGELFF
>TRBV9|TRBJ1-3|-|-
TGTGCCAGCAGCGCCGTCGGACAAACCCATGGAAACACCATATATTTT
CASSAVGQTHGNTIYF
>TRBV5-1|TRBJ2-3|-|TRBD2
TGCGCCAGCAGCTTCCAGCGGGGCCGCACAGATACGCAGTATTTT
CASSFQRGRTDTQYF
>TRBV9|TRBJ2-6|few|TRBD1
TGTGCCAGCAGCGCTGGACAGGGGGTTGGGTTTGGGGCCAACGTCCTGACTTTC
CASSAGQGVGFGANVLTF
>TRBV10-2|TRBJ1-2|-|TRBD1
TGCGCCAGCAGTGGGGGACAGGGGTGGGGCTACACCTTC
CASSGGQGWGYTF
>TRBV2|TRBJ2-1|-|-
TGTGCCAGCAGTGTATATGGTGGGAGCTCCTACAATGAGCAGTTCTTC
CASSVYGGSSYNEQFF
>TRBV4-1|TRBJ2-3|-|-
TGCGCCAGCAGCCAGGCGGGGAGGGGTCAGGGGACAGATACGCAGTATTTT
CASSQAGRGQGTDTQYF
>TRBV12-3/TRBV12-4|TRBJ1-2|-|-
TGTGCCAGCACCCTTAACGGGGGTCATGGCTACACCTTC
CASTLNGGHGYTF
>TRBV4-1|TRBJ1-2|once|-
TGCGCCAGCAGCCAGTCACAAGCTAGTAACTATGGCTACACCTTC
CASSQSQASNYGYTF
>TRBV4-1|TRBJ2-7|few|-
TGCGCCAGCAGCCAAGAAGCCGCCAGGGCTTCGGAGCAGTACTTC
CASSQEAARASEQYF
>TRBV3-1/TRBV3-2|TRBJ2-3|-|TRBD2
TGTGCCAGCAGCCCGAGACTAGCGGGGGGGCCAGATACGCAGTATTTT
CASSPRLAGGPDTQYF
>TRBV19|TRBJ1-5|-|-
TGTGCCAGTAGTATGTGGGGCAGCAATCAGCCCCAGCATTTT
CASSMWGSNQPQHF
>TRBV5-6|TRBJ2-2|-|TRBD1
TGTGCCAGCAGCCCGGACAGGGGATACGCCGGGGAGCTGTTTTTT
CASSPDRGYAGELFF
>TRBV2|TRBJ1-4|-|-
TGTGCCAGCAGCTCGCTCGAGGGAACTAATGAAAAACTGTTTTTT
CASSSLEGTNEKLFF
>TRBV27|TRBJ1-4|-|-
TGTGCCAGCAGTTTCTCAAGCGGGGGTGGGGGAAAACTGTTTTTT
CASSFSSGGGGKLFF
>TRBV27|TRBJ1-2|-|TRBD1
TGTGCCAGCAGTTTGGTCGGGACAGGGGGCGCGGAAGGCTACACCTTC
CASSLVGTGGAEGYTF
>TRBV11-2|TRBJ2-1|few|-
TGTGCCAGCAGCGCAGGGTCTCCAGGGTCCTACAATGAGCAGTTCTTC
CASSAGSPGSYNEQFF
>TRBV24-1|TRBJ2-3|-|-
TGTGCCACCAGTGATCCCCATGGAGAGGGATTGGATACGCAGTATTTT
CATSDPHGEGLDTQYF
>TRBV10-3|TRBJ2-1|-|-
TGTGCCATCAGTGAGTCTATGGCAGGGTATTACAATGAGCAGTTCTTC
CAISESMAGYYNEQFF
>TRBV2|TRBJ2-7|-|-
TGTGCCAGCAGTTTTTTCAGGGGATACGAGCAGTACTTC
CASSFFRGYEQYF
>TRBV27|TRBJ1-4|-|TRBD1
TGTGCCAGCAGTCCCGGACAGGGCGGGCGAGAAAAACTGTTTTTT
CASSPGQGGREKLFF
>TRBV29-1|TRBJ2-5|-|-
TGCAGCGTTGAGGCCCAGGGAGAGACCCAGTACTTC
CSVEAQGETQYF
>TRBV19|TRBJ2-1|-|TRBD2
TGTGCCAGTAGTATTAATAGCGGGGGGCACCGTGAGCAGTTCTTC
CASSINSGGHREQFF
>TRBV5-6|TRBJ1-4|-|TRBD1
TGTGCCAGCAGCCCGCTCGACAGGGGTTTTGGAACTAATGAAAAACTGTTTTTT
CASSPLDRGFGTNEKLFF
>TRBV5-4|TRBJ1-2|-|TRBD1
TGTGCCAGCAGCCCCTCCCCGGGACAGGGAAATTTGATTGGTGGCTACACCTTC
CASSPSPGQGNLIGGYTF
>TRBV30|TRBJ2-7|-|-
TGTGCCTGGAGTGTATGGAGGGAGCAGTACTTC
CAWSVWREQYF
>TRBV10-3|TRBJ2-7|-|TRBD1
TGTGCCATCAGTGAGGGCGGGACAGGGGTTTTCAACGAGCAGTACTTC
CAISEGGTGVFNEQYF
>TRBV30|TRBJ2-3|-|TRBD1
TGTGCCTGGGGAAGACTTCAGGGGGCTAGAGATACGCAGTATTTT
CAWGRLQGARDTQYF
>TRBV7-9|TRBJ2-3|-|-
TGTGCCAGCAGCGCCCTCGAGAGCACAGATACGCAGTATTTT
CASSALESTDTQYF
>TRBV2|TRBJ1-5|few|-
TGTGCCAGCAACAGGGAGAGCAATCAGCCCCAGCATTTT
CASNRESNQPQHF
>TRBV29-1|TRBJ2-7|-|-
TGCAGCGTTGAAATGGACAGTTTACACGAGCAGTACTTC
CSVEMDSLHEQYF
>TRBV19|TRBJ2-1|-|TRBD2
TGTGCCACCCGACAGGAGACCGGGACTAGCGGGGAGCAGTTCTTC
CATRQETGTSGEQFF
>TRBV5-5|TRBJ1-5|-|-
TGTGCCAGCAGCTTGGGACAGTGGTCCAATCAGCCCCAGCATTTT
CASSLGQWSNQPQHF
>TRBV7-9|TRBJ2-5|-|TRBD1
TGTGCCAGCAGCGCCATGACAGGGGGGCAGGAGACCCAGTACTTC
CASSAMTGGQETQYF
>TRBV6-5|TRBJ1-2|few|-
TGTGCCAGCAGTTACCGGGGTCAGTCCTATGGCTACACCTTC
CASSYRGQSYGYTF
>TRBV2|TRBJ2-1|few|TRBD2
TGTGCCAGCAGTGCTACCATACCGGGACTAGCGGGGGGTTCTGATGAGCAGTTCTTC
CASSATIPGLAGGSDEQFF
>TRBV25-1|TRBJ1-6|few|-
TGTGCCAGCAGTGTAGGCAGGCTACAGCTTAATTCACCCCTCCACTTT
CASSVGRLQLNSPLHF
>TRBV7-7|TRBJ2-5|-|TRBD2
TGTGCCAGCAGCCAATTACTAGCGGACAGGACCCAGTACTTC
CASSQLLADRTQYF
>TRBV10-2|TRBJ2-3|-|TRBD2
TGCGCCAGCAGTGAGAGAAGCGGGGTTACTTACACAGATACGCAGTATTTT
CASSERSGVTYTDTQYF
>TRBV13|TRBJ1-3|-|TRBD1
TGTGCCAGCAGCTTAAGCACTACAGGGGCGATGAGCAACACCATATATTTT
CASSLSTTGAMSNTIYF
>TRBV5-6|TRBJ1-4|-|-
TGTGCCAGCAGCTTGGCCAGGGAGGGGGAAAAACTGTTTTTT
CASSLAREGEKLFF
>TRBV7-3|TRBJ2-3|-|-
TGTGCCAGCAGCCTCTGGGGGGGCCCAACAGATACGCAGTATTTT
CASSLWGGPTDTQYF
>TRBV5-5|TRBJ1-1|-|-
TGTGCCAGCAGCTTGGACCGCGTGAACACTGAAGCTTTCTTT
CASSLDRVNTEAFF
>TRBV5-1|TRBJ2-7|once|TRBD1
TGCGCCAGCAGCCCGGACAGGGGGCAAAACGAGCAGTACTTC
CASSPDRGQNEQYF
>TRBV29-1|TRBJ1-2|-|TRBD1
TGCAGCGTCGGACCCGGGACAGAAAATTATGGCTACACCTTC
CSVGPGTENYGYTF
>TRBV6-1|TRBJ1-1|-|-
TGTGCCAGCAGTGAAGATATCGTTGCAGGGTTGACTGAAGCTTTCTTT
CASSEDIVAGLTEAFF
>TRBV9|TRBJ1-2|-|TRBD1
TGTGCCAGCAGCCCGTCCCCGGGACAGGGGCAGGACTATGGCTACACCTTC
CASSPSPGQGQDYGYTF
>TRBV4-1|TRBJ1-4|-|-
TGCGCCAGCAGCCCCCGAATGAGGGTGGGTGAAAAACTGTTTTTT
CASSPRMRVGEKLFF